The sequence of this T cell receptor (beta chain) was determined in a study of shared clonotypes between healthy human individuals. Study observations and caveats: Compared with memory subsets, naive subsets generally had larger estimated richness.

CDR3 length equals 13 residues. Trimming removed 8 bases at V and 4 bases at J, with 14 bases between. Germline loops: CDR1 SNHLY, CDR2 FYNNEI. Worth noting for this clone: Antigen unknown.

There were only Caucasian adults among the donors, and all lived in Nashville, Tennessee. A CD45RA-negative memory subset and a CD45RA+ naive subset were separated from the CD4+ cells. Original data processing: With immunoSEQ giving junction-only sequences and no quality scores, filtering differed. Only in-frame clones appear in the TCRdb table, and some are missing; sequencing was by immunoSEQ multiplex PCR. V and J calls and clone size are as listed in that table; D and trimming were resolved from the DNA. The table lists 2 million to 3 million clones, around nine tenths of them singletons. The receptor's source is a young man in good health. Sequenced material: naive CD4+ T cells sorted from blood. Stated subset: CD45RA+ positively selected. This chain links TRBV2 with TRBJ1-2, with a tentative D call TRBD1 (6 bases). CDR3 DNA sequence: TGTGCCAGCTTACCTACAGGGAGCTATGGCTACACCTTC. Translating gives CASLPTGSYGYTF.